The clone carrying this TCR beta chain came up many times. What it binds is not known. V shed 4 bases and J 4 bases; nucleotides not matched to a gene: 5. Germline values: CDR1 LGHNA, CDR2 YNFKEQ. The CDR3 is made up of 15 amino acids. TCRdb recomputed calls from the 5' RACE reads with MiXCR, one row per CDR3 protein. The table has just under 650,000 distinct CDR3 sequences, roughly 7.2% seen once. The sample comes from a study of identical twins. Study findings and constraints: Where beta out-of-frame sequences were concerned, excess twin sharing was weaker.

These data also featured in a second study, about yellow fever vaccine responses in identical twins.

V usage is TRBV4-2 and J usage is TRBJ2-1, with TRBD2 matching over 9 bases. The receptor's source is a woman between 18 and 30 years old in good health. Sequenced sample: PBMCs. The CDR3 here is CASSLSGSGYNEQFF. CDR3 sequence (DNA): TGTGCCAGCAGCCTTAGCGGGAGTGGTTACAATGAGCAGTTCTTC.